One T cell receptor (beta chain) is described in this entry. Its antigen is currently unknown. This record comes from a study of a mutant IDH1 vaccine in newly diagnosed glioma. Study in general: Once 4-6 weeks had passed after radiotherapy alone, vaccination started, or it started with temozolomide cycles. Most had both radiotherapy and temozolomide beforehand; others had only one.

The CDR3 length is 16 residues. Germline V gene sequence: CDR1 SQVTM, CDR2 ANQGSEA. Data came from immunoSEQ multiplex PCR; TCRdb stores just in-frame clones and leaves some out. The table shows some 58,000 clones, with around 81% occurring only once. Findings and limits, study-wide: Of the patients, about 95% had vaccine-induced immune responses.

Sample time point: week 35, safety follow-up. The study gave 300 ug of mutant IDH1 20-mer peptide per vaccine dose, with topical imiquimod. Patients underwent eight vaccinations, which took place in weeks 1, 3, 5, 7, 11, 15, 19 and 23. Sequences were derived from PBMCs, sampled from a glioma patient whose treatment included an IDH1 peptide vaccine. The receptor was derived from a man in his forties with glioma. The J gene is TRBJ2-5, the V gene TRBV29-1; 10 positions match TRBD1. The better agreement between TRBJ2-7 and the DNA end casts doubt on the J call. Here the CDR3 reads CSVEDRLGTGVYEQYF. CDR3 DNA sequence: TGCAGCGTTGAAGATAGGTTAGGGACAGGGGTCTACGAGCAGTACTTC.